Listed below are T cell receptor beta chains from one sample, sequenced in a study of Graves' ophthalmopathy and Graves' hyperthyroidism. Each CDR3 protein gets one entry after TCRdb re-called the multiplex PCR reads with MiXCR. Among about 1.1 million distinct CDR3 sequences listed, around a third were seen once. Sequencing was done on a sample of peripheral blood or thyroid tissue (not recorded which). Source of these receptors: an adult man with Graves' hyperthyroidism. CDR3s include the opening cysteine and the closing phenylalanine or tryptophan. A D gene is named only where the DNA matches it firmly. Expanded clones are given a class, and other clones once, few, many or no size at all.

abundance	j_gene	v_gene	d_gene	CDR3aa	CDR3nt
many	TRBJ2-2	TRBV10-3	.	CAISVRFGELFF	TGTGCCATCAGTGTTCGATTCGGGGAGCTGTTTTTT
many	TRBJ2-5	TRBV6-5	TRBD1	CASSEGDRDQETQYF	TGTGCCAGCAGTGAAGGGGACAGGGACCAAGAGACCCAGTACTTC
many	TRBJ2-7	TRBV10-3	.	CATRRIRDYEQYF	TGTGCCACCCGACGGATCAGGGACTACGAGCAGTACTTC
few	TRBJ2-5	TRBV29-1	.	CSATLLKETQYF	TGCAGCGCTACATTATTAAAAGAGACCCAGTACTTC
many	TRBJ1-1	TRBV5-6	.	CASSLDSLPEAFF	TGTGCCAGCAGCTTGGATTCTTTGCCTGAAGCTTTCTTT
.	TRBJ2-7	TRBV7-2	TRBD1	CASSQFAGGSYEQYF	TGTGCCAGCAGCCAATTCGCAGGGGGCTCCTACGAGCAGTACTTC
.	TRBJ1-4	TRBV6-5	.	CASSYGSSRGEKLFF	TGTGCCAGCAGTTACGGGTCAAGCCGGGGTGAAAAACTGTTTTTT
.	TRBJ2-5	TRBV4-1	.	CASSHIPLETQYF	TGCGCCAGCAGCCACATACCCTTAGAGACCCAGTACTTC
.	TRBJ2-1	TRBV6-2/TRBV6-3	TRBD2	CASSLGTRSEQFF	TGTGCCAGCAGTTTGGGGACTAGAAGTGAGCAGTTCTTC
.	TRBJ2-5	TRBV18	.	CASSPMTAGETQYF	TGTGCCAGCTCACCCATGACAGCCGGGGAGACCCAGTACTTC
many	TRBJ2-2	TRBV11-2	.	CASSFTGRVGELFF	TGTGCCAGCAGCTTTACAGGGCGAGTCGGGGAGCTGTTTTTT
.	TRBJ1-1	TRBV15	.	CATSITGVEAFF	TGTGCCACCAGCATCACCGGGGTAGAAGCTTTCTTT
once	TRBJ1-1	TRBV7-9	.	CASSNRVTSTEAFF	TGTGCCAGCAGCAACAGGGTAACGAGCACTGAAGCTTTCTTT
.	TRBJ1-2	TRBV6-4	TRBD1	CASRRDRPRSYGYTF	TGTGCCAGCAGGAGGGACAGGCCCAGATCCTATGGCTATACCTTC
.	TRBJ1-2	TRBV6-1	.	CASSNAPVSDYGYTF	TGTGCCAGCAGCAACGCGCCAGTTTCTGACTATGGCTACACCTTC
.	TRBJ2-7	TRBV7-8	TRBD1	CASRSGTERYEQYF	TGTGCCAGCAGGTCTGGGACAGAGAGATACGAGCAGTACTTC
many	TRBJ1-5	TRBV12-3/TRBV12-4	TRBD1	CASSGGTGGWYSNQPQHF	TGTGCCAGCAGCGGGGGGACAGGGGGCTGGTATAGCAATCAGCCCCAGCATTTT
.	TRBJ2-7	TRBV28	.	CASSTRWGRGEQYF	TGTGCCAGCAGCACCCGGTGGGGGAGAGGTGAGCAGTACTTC
few	TRBJ2-7	TRBV12-3/TRBV12-4	.	CASSKSGTKAYEQYF	TGTGCCAGCAGTAAAAGCGGGACAAAGGCCTACGAGCAGTACTTC
many	TRBJ2-7	TRBV2	TRBD2	CASRYIAGELASEQYF	TGTGCCAGCAGGTATATTGCGGGGGAGCTGGCCTCCGAGCAGTACTTC
.	TRBJ2-7	TRBV7-6	.	CASSPLTRFYEQYF	TGTGCCAGCAGCCCCCTAACTAGGTTCTACGAGCAGTACTTC
few	TRBJ2-7	TRBV6-2/TRBV6-3	.	CASSYIREQYF	TGTGCCAGCAGTTATATCCGCGAGCAGTACTTC
.	TRBJ1-2	TRBV6-6	.	CASSPLRANGYTF	TGTGCCAGCAGTCCCCTCCGGGCCAACGGCTACACCTTC
few	TRBJ1-4	TRBV9	.	CASSVAPRGGTDEKLFF	TGTGCCAGCAGCGTAGCCCCCAGAGGTGGGACTGATGAAAAACTGTTTTTT
many	TRBJ1-5	TRBV24-1	.	CATTSGESQPQHF	TGTGCCACTACGTCAGGGGAGAGTCAGCCCCAGCATTTT
many	TRBJ1-6	TRBV12-3/TRBV12-4	.	CASRRSGNGLLTLHF	TGTGCCAGCAGGAGATCGGGGAATGGGTTGTTGACCCTCCACTTT
few	TRBJ2-5	TRBV2	.	CASRFRETQETQYF	TGTGCCAGCAGATTCAGGGAAACCCAAGAGACCCAGTACTTC
.	TRBJ2-5	TRBV2	.	CVSSLETQYF	TGTGTCAGCAGTTTGGAGACCCAGTACTTC
.	TRBJ2-5	TRBV13	TRBD2	CASSLVGLAGVEETQYF	TGTGCCAGCAGCTTAGTTGGCCTGGCGGGAGTTGAAGAGACCCAGTACTTC